This is a list of T cell receptor beta chains from one sample in a study of human T cells and chemical hapten exposure. TCRdb re-analysed the RACE reads in MiXCR, keeping a single row per CDR3 protein. The table has roughly 140,000 distinct CDR3 sequences, approximately 10% seen once. This specimen was whole blood, taken in connection with sensitization to the hapten diphenylcyclopropenone (DPC). The receptors were gathered from a woman in her forties or fifties with alopecia areata. Some clones in this sample may be carry-over from other donors' samples. CDR3s include the opening cysteine and the closing phenylalanine or tryptophan. A D gene is named only where the DNA matches it firmly. Rows may omit the clone size; those that give it use once, few, many or a size class.

d_gene: TRBD1; j_gene: TRBJ2-1; abundance: -; v_gene: TRBV11-1; CDR3nt: TGTGCCAGCAGCTTAGCGTCGCAGGGGGCTATCTACAATGAGCAGTTCTTC; CDR3aa: CASSLASQGAIYNEQFF
d_gene: -; j_gene: TRBJ1-6; abundance: few; v_gene: TRBV20-1; CDR3nt: TGCAGTGCTAGAGATGGTGGGGGAAGCCCGCGCGGCTCACCCCTCCACTTT; CDR3aa: CSARDGGGSPRGSPLHF
d_gene: -; j_gene: TRBJ2-5; abundance: few; v_gene: TRBV11-2; CDR3nt: TGTGCCAGCAGCTTAGAGCTAGGTCGGTTCCAAGAGACCCAGTACTTC; CDR3aa: CASSLELGRFQETQYF
d_gene: -; j_gene: TRBJ2-5; abundance: few; v_gene: TRBV6-6; CDR3nt: TGTGCCAGCAGTACACAGGGATGGGAGACCCAGTACTTC; CDR3aa: CASSTQGWETQYF
d_gene: -; j_gene: TRBJ2-6; abundance: -; v_gene: TRBV29-1; CDR3nt: TGCAGCGTTGAAGATCGAACTACCTCTGGGGCCAACGTCCTGACTTTC; CDR3aa: CSVEDRTTSGANVLTF
d_gene: -; j_gene: TRBJ2-1; abundance: -; v_gene: TRBV6-6; CDR3nt: TGTGCCAGCAGCGTTAGGGGGAGTGAGCAGTTCTTC; CDR3aa: CASSVRGSEQFF
d_gene: TRBD1; j_gene: TRBJ2-7; abundance: -; v_gene: TRBV9; CDR3nt: TGTGCCAGCAGCGTCGGGACAGGGGTCTCCTACGAGCAGTACTTC; CDR3aa: CASSVGTGVSYEQYF
d_gene: TRBD2; j_gene: TRBJ2-7; abundance: -; v_gene: TRBV19; CDR3nt: TGTGCCAGTGATAACGGACTAGCGGGAGTGGGACCCTTCCACGAGCAGTACTTC; CDR3aa: CASDNGLAGVGPFHEQYF
d_gene: -; j_gene: TRBJ2-6; abundance: -; v_gene: TRBV28; CDR3nt: TGTGCCAGCAGTTACAGTGGAGAGGGGGCCAACGTCCTGACTTTC; CDR3aa: CASSYSGEGANVLTF
d_gene: TRBD1; j_gene: TRBJ2-7; abundance: few; v_gene: TRBV10-3; CDR3nt: TGTGCCAGCCAGACAGGGTCGGTTTCCTACGAGCAGTACTTC; CDR3aa: CASQTGSVSYEQYF